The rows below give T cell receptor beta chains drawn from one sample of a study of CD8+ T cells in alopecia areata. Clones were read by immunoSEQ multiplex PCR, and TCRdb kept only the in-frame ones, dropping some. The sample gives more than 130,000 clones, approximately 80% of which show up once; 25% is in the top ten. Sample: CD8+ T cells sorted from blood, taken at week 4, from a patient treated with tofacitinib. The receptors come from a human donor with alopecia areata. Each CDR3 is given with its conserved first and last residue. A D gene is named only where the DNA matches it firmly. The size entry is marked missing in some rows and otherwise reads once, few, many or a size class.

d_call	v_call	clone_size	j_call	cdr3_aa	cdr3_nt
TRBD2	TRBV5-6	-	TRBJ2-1	CASRQRGGPNEQFF	TGTGCCAGCAGACAGCGGGGGGGCCCCAATGAGCAGTTCTTC
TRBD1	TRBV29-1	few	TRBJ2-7	CSGGRDRSHEQYF	TGCAGCGGAGGCCGGGACAGGTCCCACGAGCAGTACTTC
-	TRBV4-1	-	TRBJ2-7	CASSQGAASSYEQYF	TGCGCCAGCAGCCAAGGGGCTGCGAGCTCCTACGAGCAGTACTTC
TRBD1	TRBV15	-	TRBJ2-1	CATSRAGTGGFNEQFF	TGTGCCACCAGCAGAGCCGGGACAGGGGGCTTCAATGAGCAGTTCTTC
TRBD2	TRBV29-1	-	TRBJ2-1	CSVELAAEQFF	TGCAGCGTTGAACTAGCGGCTGAGCAGTTCTTC
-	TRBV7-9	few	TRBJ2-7	CASSLPGAEQYF	TGTGCCAGCAGCCTCCCGGGGGCCGAGCAGTACTTC
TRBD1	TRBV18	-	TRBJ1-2	CASSDTGQGAYGYTF	TGTGCCAGCTCAGACACCGGACAGGGGGCTTATGGCTACACCTTC
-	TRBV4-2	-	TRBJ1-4	CASSQGPKGEKLFF	TGTGCCAGCAGCCAAGGGCCCAAGGGTGAAAAACTGTTTTTT
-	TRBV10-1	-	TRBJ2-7	CASLQGPGREQYF	TGCGCCAGCCTACAAGGGCCAGGGCGCGAGCAGTACTTC
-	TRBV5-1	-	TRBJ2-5	CASSLGAETQYF	TGCGCCAGCAGCTTGGGGGCAGAGACCCAGTACTTC
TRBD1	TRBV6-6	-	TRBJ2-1	CASAGGDRGHNEQFF	TGTGCCAGCGCTGGGGGGGACAGGGGGCACAATGAGCAGTTCTTC
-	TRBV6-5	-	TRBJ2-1	CASSDRVYNEQFF	TGTGCCAGCAGTGATCGGGTATACAATGAGCAGTTCTTC
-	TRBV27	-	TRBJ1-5	CASSTDSNQPQHF	TGTGCCAGCAGTACGGACAGTAATCAGCCCCAGCATTTT
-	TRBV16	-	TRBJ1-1	CASSLSRGGEVAFF	TGTGCCAGCAGCCTGTCGCGTGGGGGGGAGGTAGCTTTCTTT
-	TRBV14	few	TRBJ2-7	CASSHSYEQYF	TGTGCCAGCAGCCATTCCTACGAGCAGTACTTC
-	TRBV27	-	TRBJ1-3	CASSPTFTSGNTIYF	TGTGCCAGCAGCCCCACATTCACCTCTGGAAACACCATATATTTT
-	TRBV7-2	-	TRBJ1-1	CASSQGLRTEAFF	TGTGCCAGCAGCCAGGGTTTGAGGACTGAAGCTTTCTTT
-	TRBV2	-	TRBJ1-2	CASSDWGAGYGYTF	TGTGCCAGCAGCGATTGGGGGGCAGGCTATGGCTACACCTTC
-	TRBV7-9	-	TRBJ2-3	CASSLAHSSAEGPDTQYF	TGTGCCAGCAGCTTAGCCCACTCCTCAGCCGAAGGGCCAGATACGCAGTATTTT
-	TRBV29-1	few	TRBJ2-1	CSVSFQVYPNEQFF	TGCAGCGTCTCCTTCCAGGTCTACCCGAATGAGCAGTTCTTC
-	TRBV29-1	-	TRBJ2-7	CSVEVPASYEQYF	TGCAGCGTTGAAGTACCCGCATCCTACGAGCAGTACTTC
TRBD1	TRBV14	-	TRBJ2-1	CASSQDRNNEQFF	TGTGCCAGCAGCCAGGACAGGAACAATGAGCAGTTCTTC
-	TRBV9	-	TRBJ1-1	CASSLGGEPSTTEAFF	TGTGCCAGCAGCCTAGGGGGGGAACCGAGTACCACTGAAGCTTTCTTT
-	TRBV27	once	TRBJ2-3	CASIGGPSSTDTQYF	TGTGCCAGCATTGGGGGGCCATCTAGCACAGATACGCAGTATTTT
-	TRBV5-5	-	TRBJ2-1	CASSLVGDEQFF	TGTGCCAGCAGCTTGGTCGGGGATGAGCAGTTCTTC
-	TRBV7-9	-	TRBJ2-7	CASSLDGRSYEQYF	TGTGCCAGCAGCTTAGACGGGCGCTCCTACGAGCAGTACTTC
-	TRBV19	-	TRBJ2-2	CASSMGVLNTGELFF	TGTGCCAGTAGTATGGGGGTCTTGAACACCGGGGAGCTGTTTTTT
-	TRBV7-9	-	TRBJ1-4	CASSRRGRTNEKLFF	TGTGCCAGCAGCCGACGGGGCAGGACTAATGAAAAACTGTTTTTT
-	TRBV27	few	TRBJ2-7	CASSFSGGDYEQYF	TGTGCCAGCAGTTTTTCGGGTGGGGACTACGAGCAGTACTTC
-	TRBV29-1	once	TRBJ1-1	CSVIRETEAFF	TGCAGCGTGATAAGGGAAACTGAAGCTTTCTTT
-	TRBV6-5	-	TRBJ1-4	CASSYTGRYEKLFF	TGTGCCAGCAGTTACACGGGACGATACGAAAAACTGTTTTTT
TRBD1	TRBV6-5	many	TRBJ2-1	CAAHTGQNPYNEQFF	TGTGCCGCTCATACGGGACAGAATCCCTACAATGAGCAGTTCTTC
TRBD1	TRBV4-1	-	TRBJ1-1	CASSPEGARNTEAFF	TGCGCCAGCAGCCCTGAGGGGGCGCGGAACACTGAAGCTTTCTTT
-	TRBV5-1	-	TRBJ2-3	CASSLGLGADTQYF	TGCGCCAGCAGCTTGGGATTAGGGGCAGATACGCAGTATTTT
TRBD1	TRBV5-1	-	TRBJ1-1	CASSLAGQVNTEAFF	TGCGCCAGCAGCTTGGCGGGACAGGTGAACACTGAAGCTTTCTTT
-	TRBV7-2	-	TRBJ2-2	CASSWGHPSAGELFF	TGTGCCAGCAGCTGGGGACACCCCTCGGCCGGGGAGCTGTTTTTT
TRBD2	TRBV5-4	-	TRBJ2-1	CASSSPPSGAHNEQFF	TGTGCCAGCAGCTCCCCTCCTAGCGGGGCTCACAATGAGCAGTTCTTC
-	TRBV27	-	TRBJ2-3	CASSFSTGADTQYF	TGTGCCAGCAGTTTCAGCACAGGAGCAGATACGCAGTATTTT
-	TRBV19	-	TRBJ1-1	CASSGWNSGNTEAFF	TGTGCCAGTAGTGGGTGGAACAGTGGGAACACTGAAGCTTTCTTT
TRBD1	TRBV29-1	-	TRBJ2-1	CSAEGAVYNEQFF	TGCAGCGCTGAGGGGGCGGTGTACAATGAGCAGTTCTTC
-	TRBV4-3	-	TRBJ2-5	CASSQVRYQETQYF	TGCGCCAGCAGCCAAGTGAGGTACCAAGAGACCCAGTACTTC
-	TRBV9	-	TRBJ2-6	CASSIRTASTPGANVLTF	TGTGCCAGCAGCATCCGGACAGCCTCAACCCCTGGGGCCAACGTCCTGACTTTC
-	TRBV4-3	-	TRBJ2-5	CASSQDTGPRETQYF	TGCGCCAGCAGCCAAGATACGGGGCCGCGGGAGACCCAGTACTTC
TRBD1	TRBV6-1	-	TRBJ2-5	CASSDRTGGAWETQYF	TGTGCCAGCAGTGATAGGACAGGGGGCGCGTGGGAGACCCAGTACTTC
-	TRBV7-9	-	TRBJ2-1	CASSLTGSPYGDEQFF	TGTGCCAGCAGCTTAACGGGGTCCCCTTATGGGGACGAGCAGTTCTTC